A selection of T cell receptor beta chains follows, all from one sample in a study of blood T cell repertoires in COVID-19. Produced via immunoSEQ multiplex PCR; TCRdb's table is partial and in-frame only. The sample lists roughly 110,000 clones; 85% were seen once. Sequenced input: peripheral blood. The origin of the receptors is a human donor in a cohort sampled during active COVID-19. CDR3s include the opening cysteine and the closing phenylalanine or tryptophan. The order of the fields is V gene, clone size, J gene, CDR3 length, D gene, CDR3 DNA, CDR3 protein. A D gene is named only where the DNA matches it firmly. The size field is filled for only some rows; it gives once, few, many or a size class.

TRBV9	NA	TRBJ2-3	15	TRBD2	TGTGCCAGCAGCGTAGCTAGCGGGGGGGCCGGTACGCAGTATTTT	CASSVASGGAGTQYF
TRBV6-5	NA	TRBJ2-7	15	NA	TGTGCCAGCAGTTACACTGGACATCTTCTCTACGAGCAGTACTTC	CASSYTGHLLYEQYF
TRBV19	NA	TRBJ2-1	12	NA	TGTGCCTGCGGGCCCGGAGTAAATGAGCAGTTCTTC	CACGPGVNEQFF
TRBV6-5	NA	TRBJ1-2	12	NA	TGTGCCAGCAGCATAGCTAACTATGGCTACACCTTC	CASSIANYGYTF
TRBV24-1	NA	TRBJ2-1	13	NA	TGTGCCACCAGTGATCGTACAAGCAATGAGCAGTTCTTC	CATSDRTSNEQFF
TRBV5-1	NA	TRBJ1-1	14	TRBD1	TGCGCCAGCAGCTTACGACAGGGGCTCCCTGAAGCTTTCTTT	CASSLRQGLPEAFF
TRBV29-1	once	TRBJ2-6	14	NA	TGCAGCGTTGTGGTGAGCTCTGGGGCCAACGTCCTGACTTTC	CSVVVSSGANVLTF
TRBV11-3	NA	TRBJ2-5	12	NA	TGTGCCAGCAGCTTAGATAGAGAGACCCAGTACTTC	CASSLDRETQYF
TRBV29-1	NA	TRBJ2-7	12	NA	TGCAGCGCCCGGCTACAGAGCTACGAGCAGTACTTC	CSARLQSYEQYF
TRBV29-1	NA	TRBJ2-7	16	TRBD1	TGCAGCGTTGTTGGAAGGCGTCAGGGGGCCTCCTACGAGCAGTACTTC	CSVVGRRQGASYEQYF
TRBV6-1	NA	TRBJ1-3	17	NA	TGTGCCAGCAGTGAAATCGGACAGCCAACCTCTGGAAACACCATATATTTT	CASSEIGQPTSGNTIYF
TRBV7-2	NA	TRBJ1-1	15	TRBD1	TGTGCCAGCAGCTTAGCAGGGGGCAGGAACACTGAAGCTTTCTTT	CASSLAGGRNTEAFF
TRBV7-8	NA	TRBJ2-7	15	TRBD2	TGTGCCAGCAGATTTAGCGGGGGGTCCTCCTACGAGCAGTACTTC	CASRFSGGSSYEQYF
TRBV6-5	NA	TRBJ2-2	15	TRBD2	TGTGCCAGCAATACCGGGACTAGCGGCACCGGGGAGCTGTTTTTT	CASNTGTSGTGELFF
TRBV9	NA	TRBJ1-1	15	TRBD1	TGTGCCAGCAGCGCCCCAGACAGGGAGAACACTGAAGCTTTCTTT	CASSAPDRENTEAFF
TRBV30	NA	TRBJ2-3	15	TRBD1	TGTGCCTGGAGCTCTGGACAGGGATACTCAGATACGCAGTATTTT	CAWSSGQGYSDTQYF
TRBV11-2	NA	TRBJ2-7	15	NA	TGTGCCAGCAGCCAGCCGGCAGGGGAATCCTACGAGCAGTACTTC	CASSQPAGESYEQYF
TRBV19	NA	TRBJ1-2	13	TRBD1	TGTGCCAGTAGTTGGACAGGCGAAGCTGGCTACACCTTC	CASSWTGEAGYTF
TRBV25-1	NA	TRBJ1-6	15	TRBD1	TGTGCCAGCAGTGAATCCGGACAGGGTAGTTCACCCCTCCACTTT	CASSESGQGSSPLHF
TRBV29-1	NA	TRBJ2-2	13	NA	TGCAGCGTCGCAGGAGGCGGCGCCGGGGAGCTGTTTTTT	CSVAGGGAGELFF
TRBV30	NA	TRBJ2-6	16	NA	TGTGCCTGGACCCCGGACTCCGGTCGAGGGGCCAACGTCCTGACTTTC	CAWTPDSGRGANVLTF
TRBV28	NA	TRBJ1-6	15	NA	TGTGCCAGCAGTTTCGATACAGGGTGGAATTCACCCCTCCACTTT	CASSFDTGWNSPLHF
TRBV27	NA	TRBJ1-6	15	NA	TGTGCCAGCAGCATAGACAGGCCAGCCAATTCACCCCTCCACTTT	CASSIDRPANSPLHF
TRBV7-2	NA	TRBJ1-5	13	TRBD1	TGTGCCAGCAGCCGACAGGGAGATCAGCCCCAGCATTTT	CASSRQGDQPQHF
TRBV28	NA	TRBJ1-4	14	NA	TGTGCCAGCAGTGGGGCAGGAAGAGGTGAAAAACTGTTTTTT	CASSGAGRGEKLFF
TRBV6-2/TRBV6-3	NA	TRBJ2-1	14	TRBD1	TGTGCCAGCAGTCCCCGGGACAGGGTGCTTGAGCAGTTCTTC	CASSPRDRVLEQFF
TRBV12-5	NA	TRBJ1-5	15	TRBD1	TGTGCTAGTGGTTTGAGACAGGGAGATAATCAGCCCCAGCATTTT	CASGLRQGDNQPQHF
TRBV9	NA	TRBJ2-3	17	TRBD2	TGTGCCAGCAGCGCCACTAGCGGGGGTACGGGCACAGATACGCAGTATTTT	CASSATSGGTGTDTQYF
TRBV2	NA	TRBJ1-2	11	NA	TGTGCCAGCAGGATGGCCTATGGCTACACCTTC	CASRMAYGYTF
TRBV10-3	once	TRBJ2-1	13	TRBD1	TGTGCCGCAACCTCGAGAGGGGGCGATGAGCAGTTCTTC	CAATSRGGDEQFF
TRBV15	NA	TRBJ1-6	15	NA	TGTGCCACCAGCAGAGATCTCTCGGGGAACTCACCCCTCCACTTT	CATSRDLSGNSPLHF
TRBV27	NA	TRBJ2-7	18	TRBD1	TGTGCCAGCAGGGGAAGGACAGGGGGAATGAGACTGAGCTACGAGCAGTACTTC	CASRGRTGGMRLSYEQYF
TRBV10-1	NA	TRBJ2-3	14	NA	TGCGCCAGCAGTGGAGAGCGCGGGAAGGATACGCAGTATTTT	CASSGERGKDTQYF
TRBV10-2	NA	TRBJ2-1	14	TRBD2	TGCGCCAGCAGAAGGACTAGCGGGGCCAATGAGCAGTTCTTC	CASRRTSGANEQFF
TRBV5-1	NA	TRBJ2-7	13	NA	TGCGCCAGCAGCATGGACCTAAACTACGAGCAGTACTTC	CASSMDLNYEQYF
TRBV7-2	NA	TRBJ2-5	16	TRBD2	TGTGCCAGCAGCGAATTAGCGGGACTAGCGGAAGAGACCCAGTACTTC	CASSELAGLAEETQYF
TRBV10-3	NA	TRBJ1-1	14	TRBD1	TGTGCCATCAAAAGACAGGGGACGAGCACTGAAGCTTTCTTT	CAIKRQGTSTEAFF
TRBV7-2	NA	TRBJ2-6	15	NA	TGTGCCAGCAGCCCACAGGTGGCAGGGGCCAACGTCCTGACTTTC	CASSPQVAGANVLTF
TRBV5-6	NA	TRBJ2-1	13	TRBD1	TGTGCCAGCAGCCCCGACAGGGGCAGAGAGCAGTTCTTC	CASSPDRGREQFF
TRBV2	NA	TRBJ2-4	16	NA	TGTGCCAGCAGTGAAGGTGCGGGGACCATAAAAAACATTCAGTACTTC	CASSEGAGTIKNIQYF
TRBV6-2/TRBV6-3	NA	TRBJ2-7	15	TRBD2	TGTGCCAGCAGTTCAGAGCGGGGGAAAACCTACGAGCAGTACTTC	CASSSERGKTYEQYF
TRBV6-5	few	TRBJ2-2	14	TRBD1	TGTGCCACCGCACGGGGACAGGGGGCCGGGGAGCTGTTTTTT	CATARGQGAGELFF
TRBV6-6	once	TRBJ2-7	15	TRBD1	TGTGCCAGCAGTACCCGGGACAGGGGATTATACGAGCAGTACTTC	CASSTRDRGLYEQYF
TRBV12-3/TRBV12-4	few	TRBJ1-1	13	NA	TGTGCCAGCAGTTTTTATTCGGGGGCTGAAGCTTTCTTT	CASSFYSGAEAFF
TRBV29-1	NA	TRBJ2-1	17	TRBD1	TGCAGCGTTGAAGAGGCGGGACAGGGTATCCCCTACAATGAGCAGTTCTTC	CSVEEAGQGIPYNEQFF
TRBV16	NA	TRBJ1-1	13	NA	TGTGCCAGCAGCCAATCCACAGTGGCTGAAGCTTTCTTT	CASSQSTVAEAFF
TRBV7-7	NA	TRBJ2-3	14	TRBD1	TGTGCCAGCAGCCCGGGACAGGGGGCAGATACGCAGTATTTT	CASSPGQGADTQYF
TRBV6-5	NA	TRBJ1-1	16	NA	TGTGCCAGCAGTTACTCGAGTTTTACAGAGAACACTGAAGCTTTCTTT	CASSYSSFTENTEAFF
TRBV27	NA	TRBJ2-3	17	TRBD2	TGTGCCAGCAGTCCAGGACTAGCGGGGTTCCGGATGGGTACGCAGTATTTT	CASSPGLAGFRMGTQYF
TRBV5-6	NA	TRBJ2-6	15	TRBD1	TGTGCCAGCAGTCGAGGACAGGGCGAGGCCAACGTCCTGACTTTC	CASSRGQGEANVLTF
TRBV11-2	NA	TRBJ2-4	15	NA	TGTGCCAGCAGCTCGACAGCCACCGCGCGCTACATTCAGTACTTC	CASSSTATARYIQYF
TRBV7-6	NA	TRBJ2-5	18	TRBD1	TGTGCCAGCAGCCCGAACTCCGGGACAGGGTTGCCTCAAGAGACCCAGTACTTC	CASSPNSGTGLPQETQYF
TRBV10-2	NA	TRBJ2-3	16	TRBD2	TGCGCCAGCCGACCTGAAGCGGGGGGTGGGACAGATACGCAGTATTTT	CASRPEAGGGTDTQYF
TRBV18	NA	TRBJ2-1	14	NA	TGTGCCAGCTCCCCCCCTGGGGGGAGCAATGAGCAGTTCTTC	CASSPPGGSNEQFF
TRBV6-1	NA	TRBJ2-3	14	NA	TGTGCCAGCAGTGAAGATATAGGGGCGACTACGCAGTATTTT	CASSEDIGATTQYF
TRBV19	NA	TRBJ2-1	16	NA	TGTGCCAGTAGTTTCCACAGGGGAGGTAAAGACAATGAGCAGTTCTTC	CASSFHRGGKDNEQFF
TRBV2	NA	TRBJ2-1	15	TRBD2	TGTGCCAGCAGTGCCTCTAGCGGGGGCTACAATGAGCAGTTCTTC	CASSASSGGYNEQFF